Included here is one T cell receptor beta chain sequence, with context. What it binds is unknown. Assay: immunoSEQ multiplex PCR; the TCRdb copy retains only in-frame clones and omits some. The data show roughly 2.1 million clones, with around 93% seen just once and under 2% held by the top ten. CD8 cells classed as naive were CD45RO-negative and positively selected for CCR7, excluding terminally differentiated effector memory CD45RA+ cells. This sample is drawn from a study of shared clonotypes between healthy human individuals. Study in general: Three CD4 naive, three CD4 memory, two CD8 naive and one CD8 memory plate were used per donor. Study outcomes and limitations: Estimated clonotype richness was generally higher in naive than memory subsets.

Germline assignment: CDR1 SGHAT and CDR2 FQNNGV. V lost 1 base, J lost 2 bases, and 9 bases lay in between. The CDR3 is 14 residues long. This rearrangement joins TRBV11-2 to TRBJ2-7; D ambiguous. The TCR was taken from a man aged 18 to 29 in good health. Some clones in this sample may be carry-over from other donors' samples. Material: naive CD8+ T cells from PBMCs. CDR3 amino acids: CASSLAPNAYEQYF. The CDR3 nucleotides read TGTGCCAGCAGCTTAGCGCCCAACGCCTACGAGCAGTACTTC.